The 27 T cell receptor beta chains presented below share a single source sample, sequenced in a study of beta chain features in type 1 diabetes. Expressed TCRB transcripts got sequenced, as all isolated RNA was reverse transcribed. Only in-frame clones appear in the TCRdb table, and some are missing; sequencing was by immunoSEQ multiplex PCR. The sample yields over 700,000 clones, 17% seen once. The sequencing input was naive CD4+ T cells from blood. The receptors stem from a young woman in good health.

V gene TRBV15 combines with J gene TRBJ2-3, with 12 bases fitting TRBD2. This CDR3 has 16 amino acids. V shed 4 bases and J 1 base; nucleotides not matched to a gene: 3. Germline-derived CDR1 and CDR2 are LNHNV and YYDKDF (reference sequence). CDR3 residues: CATSTASGRGTDTQYF. The CDR3 bases are TGTGCCACCAGCACAGCTAGCGGGAGGGGCACAGATACGCAGTATTTT.

The chain carries TRBV9 and TRBJ2-1; 11 bases agree with TRBD2. From germline, CDR1 is SGDLS and CDR2 YYNGEE. V lost 4 bases, J lost 7 bases, and 7 bases stayed unmatched. The CDR3 consists of 15 residues. CDR3: CASSTGLAGGNEQFF. The DNA for the CDR3 is TGTGCCAGCAGCACCGGGCTAGCGGGAGGAAATGAGCAGTTCTTC. Looking up the rest from reference TRBV9 and TRBJ2-1 gives the full variable domain: DSGVTQTPKHLITATGQRVTLRCSPRSGDLSVYWYQQSLDQGLQFLIQYYNGEERAKGNILERFSAQQFPDLHSELNLSSLELGDSALYFCASSTGLAGGNEQFFGPGTRLTVL.

The V call is TRBV7-3, the J call TRBJ1-5; D unresolved. CDR3 length: 11 residues. V gave up 5 bases and J gave up 7 bases, with 6 bases separating them. The germline V gene has CDR1 SGHTA and CDR2 FQGTGA. The CDR3, as DNA: TGTGCCAGCAGCATCAAACAGCCCCAGCATTTT. As protein: CASSIKQPQHF.

This clone was observed a few times. This CDR3 is also generated by other DNA sequences in the sample. V and J are TRBV28 and TRBJ1-2; 7 nucleotides line up with TRBD1. V lost 6 bases and J lost 7; bases outside the gene matches: 5. The germline V gene encodes CDR1 MDHEN and CDR2 SYDVKM. This CDR3 region has 12 residues. CDR3 coding DNA: TGTGCCAGCAGGACAGGGCTCGGTGGCTACACCTTC. Amino acid sequence: CASRTGLGGYTF.

This clone has more than one count but fewer than ten. The CDR3 reads CSVVRDRNTGELFF. For the CDR3, the DNA is TGCAGCGTTGTCCGGGACAGGAACACCGGGGAGCTGTTTTTT. This chain connects TRBV29-1 to TRBJ2-2; 7 bases match TRBD1. With V trimmed by 4 bases and J by 1 base, 3 bases remained unmatched. The CDR3 spans 14 residues. Germline loops: CDR1 SQVTM, CDR2 ANQGSEA.

The genes are TRBV4-3 and TRBJ2-7; 11 bases are a match to TRBD2. The ends lost 1 base at V and 0 bases at J; junction bases unmatched: 5. Germline CDR1 LGHNA, CDR2 YSLEER. The CDR3 contains 17 residues. CDR3 DNA sequence: TGCGCCAGCAGCCAAGGGGGTAGCGGGAGGGCCTCCTACGAGCAGTACTTC. Translated, it gives CASSQGGSGRASYEQYF.

This CDR3 reads CASSISIGRPDMNTEAFF. The CDR3 nucleotides are TGTGCCAGTAGTATATCTATCGGGCGCCCTGATATGAACACTGAAGCTTTCTTT. V is TRBV19 and J is TRBJ1-1; D remains ambiguous. This CDR3 contains 18 residues. V gave up 2 bases and J gave up 0 bases, with 19 bases separating them. CDR1 is LNHDA, CDR2 SQIVND, per germline (reference sequence).

The chain joins TRBV13 to TRBJ2-1, with TRBD2 matching over 10 bases. Germline V lookup: CDR1 PRHDT, CDR2 FYEKMQ (reference sequence). This CDR3 contains 15 residues. V trimming: 5 bases; J trimming: 9 bases; junction bases outside the gene matches: 10. The CDR3 reads CASSPPSGSTAEQFF. The CDR3 bases are TGTGCCAGCAGCCCGCCTAGCGGGAGTACTGCTGAGCAGTTCTTC.

The V gene is TRBV9, the J gene TRBJ2-3; 12 bases match TRBD1. The CDR3 is made up of 15 amino acids. Germline assignment: CDR1 SGDLS and CDR2 YYNGEE. The J segment lost 4 bases and the V segment lost 5 bases, leaving 5 bases of the junction unmatched. Written as DNA, the CDR3 is TGTGCCAGCAGTCGGGACAGGGGGCGCCCAGATACGCAGTATTTT. Residues: CASSRDRGRPDTQYF.

Details on this clone: Compared with germline, one end of the junction differs, possibly owing to a read error. The chain uses TRBV5-4 and TRBJ2-3; 9 bases map to TRBD2. This CDR3 contains 17 residues. CDR1 and CDR2 from the germline V gene are SGHNT and YYREEE (reference sequence). CDR3 in amino acids: CASSQDRLGSGRSTQYF. In nucleotides, the CDR3 is TGCGCCAGCAGCCAAGACAGGCTTGGTAGCGGGAGAAGCACGCAGTATTTT.

This clone was seen more than once but under ten times. The chain employs TRBV5-1 and TRBJ2-7; 9 bases agree with TRBD2. The CDR3 has 18 residues. The germline V gene has CDR1 SGHRS and CDR2 YFSETQ. J was trimmed by 4 bases and V by 0 bases; bases with no gene match: 14. CDR3 amino acids: CASSLAVRASGIFYEQYF. The CDR3 coding sequence is TGCGCCAGCAGCTTGGCCGTGAGGGCTAGCGGGATTTTTTACGAGCAGTACTTC.

CDR3 nucleotide sequence: TGTGCCAGCAGTGAAGCCAGCGGGAGCCTACCGAACATTCAGTACTTC. Residues: CASSEASGSLPNIQYF. V gene TRBV6-1 combines with J gene TRBJ2-4; 8 bases are a match to TRBD2. The CDR3 length is 16 residues. Germline CDR1 and CDR2: MNHNS and SASEGT. The V segment lost 0 bases and the J segment 7 bases; nucleotides outside the gene matches: 8.

This clone has a handful of counts. The J gene is TRBJ1-1, the V gene TRBV7-2; D possibly corresponds to TRBD1 (6 bases). The CDR3 totals 16 residues. The V gene lost 5 bases and the J gene lost 4 bases, with 20 bases spanning the gap. Germline V CDR1 and CDR2: SGHTA, FQGNSA. The CDR3 here is CASSTRGAPLVTEAFF. DNA of the CDR3: TGTGCCAGCAGCACCCGGGGGGCACCCCTGGTCACTGAAGCTTTCTTT.

The sample holds a few counts of this clone. This chain links TRBV4-1 with TRBJ1-3, with 7 bases that match TRBD1. CDR3 size: 17 residues. Germline V gives CDR1 MGHRA, CDR2 YSYEKL. Trimming cost V 3 bases and J 0 bases; bases outside gene matches: 8. The CDR3 reads CASSQPGTVSSGNTIYF. The CDR3 region has the DNA TGCGCCAGCAGCCAGCCCGGGACAGTGAGCTCTGGAAACACCATATATTTT.

V gene TRBV5-1 combines with J gene TRBJ2-5; D is unresolved. The CDR3 is 16 amino acids. The germline V and J ends were trimmed by 1 base and 5 bases, with 18 bases remaining between them. The germline gives CDR1 SGHRS, CDR2 YFSETQ. The CDR3 here is CASSLLRIRRSETQYF. The CDR3 coding sequence is TGCGCCAGCAGCTTGCTCCGAATTCGACGATCGGAGACCCAGTACTTC.

The chain combines TRBV7-2 with TRBJ1-4; the D is unclear. The CDR3 is 15 amino acids. V dropped 4 bases and J dropped 7 bases, with 16 bases sitting between them. CDR1 is SGHTA, CDR2 FQGNSA, per germline. The CDR3, as DNA: TGTGCCAGCAGCTACGATCGGGAATCTAGTGAAAAACTGTTTTTT. Its protein product is CASSYDRESSEKLFF.

The chain joins TRBV28 to TRBJ2-3; D possibly matches TRBD1 or TRBD2 (5 bases each). Germline V gene lookup returns CDR1 MDHEN and CDR2 SYDVKM. Trimming took off 3 bases at V and 5 bases at J, with 12 bases between the two ends. This CDR3 is built from 14 residues. Here the CDR3 reads CASSFRAGRDTQYF. CDR3 nucleotide sequence: TGTGCCAGCAGTTTCAGGGCGGGCCGAGATACGCAGTATTTT.

This clone was recorded a few times. The chain combines TRBV15 with TRBJ2-3; D is ambiguous. The V and J ends lost 1 base and 9 bases respectively, with 14 bases between them. This CDR3 spans 14 amino acids. Germline V gene data show CDR1 as LNHNV and CDR2 as YYDKDF (reference sequence). The chain's CDR3 is CATSRGVLTQTQYF. CDR3 nucleotides: TGTGCCACCAGCAGAGGCGTTCTGACACAAACGCAGTATTTT. The entire variable domain, with the rest obtained from reference TRBV15 and TRBJ2-3, is as follows: DAMVIQNPRYQVTQFGKPVTLSCSQTLNHNVMYWYQQKSSQAPKLLFHYYDKDFNNEADTPDNFQSRRPNTSFCFLDIRSPGLGDTAMYLCATSRGVLTQTQYFGPGTRLTVL.

V gene TRBV15 combines with J gene TRBJ2-7, with 7 bases that match TRBD1. V dropped 3 bases and J dropped 4; count of bases not matched to a gene: 6. Germline CDR1 is LNHNV and CDR2 is YYDKDF (reference sequence). The CDR3 is made up of 14 amino acids. CDR3 nucleotide sequence: TGTGCCACCAGCAGCCTCAGGGGGATGTACGAGCAGTACTTC. Residues: CATSSLRGMYEQYF.

The J gene is TRBJ1-2, the V gene TRBV2, with 8 bases matching TRBD1. Losses at the gene ends were 5 bases for V and 4 bases for J; bases not matched to a gene: 3. Germline CDR1 SNHLY, CDR2 FYNNEI. The CDR3 sequence is 13 residues long. The CDR3 DNA follows: TGTGCCAGCAGTCTCGACAGGGGCTATGGCTACACCTTC. This translates into CASSLDRGYGYTF. Supplemented by reference TRBV2 and TRBJ1-2, the full variable domain reads EPEVTQTPSHQVTQMGQEVILRCVPISNHLYFYWYRQILGQKVEFLVSFYNNEISEKSEIFDDQFSVERPDGSNFTLKIRSTKLEDSAMYFCASSLDRGYGYTFGSGTRLTVV.

V is TRBV7-2 and J is TRBJ1-5, with D unclear. The CDR3 totals 13 residues. The V gene lost 4 bases and the J gene lost 0 bases, with 4 bases spanning the gap. The germline CDR1 and CDR2 sequences are SGHTA and FQGNSA. The CDR3: CASSYHSNQPQHF. The CDR3 DNA follows: TGTGCCAGCAGCTACCATAGCAATCAGCCCCAGCATTTT.

This clone was seen a few times. The rearrangement uses TRBV2 and TRBJ2-2; D is possibly TRBD2 (8 bases). The length of the CDR3 is 18 residues. Germline assignment: CDR1 SNHLY and CDR2 FYNNEI. Trimming left V 4 bases short and J 0 bases short, with 18 bases between. The CDR3 sequence: CASSVQGEGLANTGELFF. The DNA of the CDR3 is TGTGCCAGCAGTGTCCAGGGGGAGGGACTAGCGAACACCGGGGAGCTGTTTTTT.

The chain couples TRBV20-1 to TRBJ1-2; D not resolved. The germline V gene has CDR1 DFQATT and CDR2 SNEGSKA (reference sequence). The CDR3 runs to 11 residues. The V end lost 3 bases, the J end lost 8 bases, and 10 bases lay between the germline ends. The CDR3 spells CSASPQWGYTF. Here the CDR3 DNA reads TGCAGTGCTAGTCCCCAATGGGGCTACACCTTC.

The CDR3, as DNA: TGTGCCACCTCCTTCGGGACCTTC. This sequence encodes CATSFGTF. The V and J genes are TRBV28 and TRBJ1-2; no clear D. CDR3 size: 8 residues. Per germline, CDR1 MDHEN and CDR2 SYDVKM. V lost 10 bases and J 14 bases, leaving 11 bases between the germline ends.

Only a few counts were recorded for this clone. The chain is built from TRBV10-3 and TRBJ2-7; perhaps TRBD1 as D (5 bases). From germline, CDR1 is ENHRY and CDR2 SYGVKD. V lost 0 bases, J lost 2 bases, and 11 bases lay in between. This CDR3 region has 15 residues. The CDR3 DNA sequence: TGTGCCATCAGTGAGTCGGCAGACAGCCCCTACGAGCAGTACTTC. Protein sequence: CAISESADSPYEQYF.

The V and J genes are TRBV10-3 and TRBJ1-5, with D uncertain. This CDR3 has 13 residues. The V gene's germline CDR1 is ENHRY and CDR2 SYGVKD. Trimming removed 5 bases at V and 4 bases at J, with 9 bases between. CDR3 sequence: CAISPLANQPQHF. CDR3 sequence (DNA): TGTGCCATCAGTCCCCTGGCGAATCAGCCCCAGCATTTT.

The genes are TRBV11-2 and TRBJ2-3; D gene unclear. The CDR3 is 13 amino acids. V was clipped by 3 bases and J by 8 bases, with 12 bases between them. Germline assignment: CDR1 SGHAT and CDR2 FQNNGV. Here the CDR3 reads CASSFPVTGTQYF. CDR3 coding DNA: TGTGCCAGCAGCTTTCCCGTGACGGGTACGCAGTATTTT.